This T cell receptor beta chain is from a study of blood T cell repertoires in COVID-19. Study in general: Whether acute or convalescent, the COVID-19 samples came from the United States, Italy and Spain. T cells, B-cell-depleted T cells, or PBMCs provided the cDNA or gDNA that served as material.

Data came from immunoSEQ multiplex PCR; TCRdb stores just in-frame clones and leaves some out. The sample records 210,000 or so clones, around 80% being singletons. Germline loops: CDR1 LNHDA, CDR2 SQIVND (reference sequence). V was shortened by 5 bases and J by 8 bases, with 15 bases between the two germline ends. The CDR3 runs 13 residues. The V call is TRBV19, the J call TRBJ1-2; D is perhaps TRBD1 (6 bases). The sequence came from a young man with acute COVID-19. Sequenced input: PBMCs or T cells enriched from blood (not recorded which). DNA for the CDR3: TGTGCCAGTAGTTTGTTGGGGGCGATGGGCTACACCTTC. Amino acid sequence: CASSLLGAMGYTF.